This T cell receptor beta chain was observed in a study of cytomegalovirus exposure and HLA in healthy donors. The study's findings and limits: Later analysis revealed greater clonal expansion in HLA-associated TCR beta chains than in equally common others. The likely explanation for a cluster of highly shared sequence variants was sequencing artifact.

The PCR made use of 60 Vbeta and 13 Jbeta primers. Assay used: immunoSEQ multiplex PCR; TCRdb lists only in-frame clones, some missing. The table records over 150,000 clones, roughly 80% of them present only once. CDR1 and CDR2 from the germline V gene are SGHTA and FQGNSA. This CDR3 contains 17 residues. After removal of 5 bases from V and 1 base from J, the junction contained 8 bases not matched to a gene. Regarding this clone: Its cognate antigen is unknown.

The gene calls are TRBV7-2 and TRBJ2-3; TRBD2 agrees at 11 bases. Sample: PBMCs. The TCR was taken from a man between 25 and 39 years old in good health and CMV-seronegative. As DNA, the CDR3 is TGTGCCAGCAGCCCCGGGACTAGCGGTGCTGGCACAGATACGCAGTATTTT. The encoded protein is CASSPGTSGAGTDTQYF.